This T cell receptor (beta chain) was retrieved from a study of Ad26.COV2.S vaccination and SARS-CoV-2 variants. On this clone: What it recognizes is unknown.

TCRdb's table, derived via immunoSEQ multiplex PCR, lists solely in-frame clones and lacks some. The sample shows some 370,000 clones, under 90% of them seen only once. Specified treatment: some 20 received Ad26.COV2.S at low or high dose, single or two shots; roughly 5 received placebo; per-sample allocation not given. Collection of the samples took place on day 63 after the first injection of vaccine or placebo. Cohort 1b enrolled adults aged 18-55 years in Boston. The study's findings and limits: Compared with placebo recipients, vaccine recipients had higher spike-specific TCR breadth.

V shed 1 base, J shed 1 base, and the junction held 3 bases outside the gene matches. The CDR3 has 15 amino acids. The germline V gene encodes CDR1 LGHNT and CDR2 FRNRAP. Sample: peripheral blood, taken in a trial of Ad26.COV2.S vaccine versus placebo. The V call is TRBV12-5, the J call TRBJ1-1; TRBD1 matches at 7 bases. This clonotype was obtained from a person between 18 and 60 years old who received the Ad26.COV2.S COVID-19 vaccine or a placebo. The chain's CDR3 is CASGLAGGGNTEAFF. The DNA for the CDR3 is TGTGCTAGTGGTTTGGCAGGGGGAGGGAACACTGAAGCTTTCTTT.